This T cell receptor (beta chain) was found in a study of cytomegalovirus exposure and HLA in healthy donors. Broader study findings: Exclusion as indistinguishable affected some V segments, including TRBV6-2 and TRBV6-3. In vitro checks showed that a few CMV-associated chains really do target CMV antigens. A prior analysis recorded that most TCR beta V segments were productive about 87% or about 30% of the time.

The germline CDR1 and CDR2 sequences are SGDLS and YYNGEE. The germline V and J ends were trimmed by 3 bases and 9 bases, with 14 bases remaining between them. The CDR3 covers 13 residues. A multiplex PCR was run with 60 Vbeta primers and 13 Jbeta primers. The data were produced by immunoSEQ multiplex PCR, yet TCRdb's version contains in-frame clones alone and is incomplete. The table lists 150,000 to 200,000 clones, over 75% of them singletons. Donors were nominally healthy when sampled, though unrecorded immune exposures were likely. About this clone itself: Antigen unknown.

The clonotype originates from a man aged 50-60 years in good health and CMV-seropositive. Specimen: PBMCs. This chain joins TRBV9 and TRBJ2-3, with D perhaps TRBD2 (7 bases). In DNA, the CDR3 is TGTGCCAGCAGCGCCGTCCCGGGGGGCACGCAGTATTTT. Translating it yields CASSAVPGGTQYF.